Detailed here is one T cell receptor (beta chain). Sequencing used immunoSEQ multiplex PCR; TCRdb keeps in-frame clones, though not all of them. The top ten clones hold approximately 16% of a sample with tens of thousands of clones, approximately 80% of them seen once. The sample is drawn from a study of OX40 agonist ivuxolimab in advanced cancers. Study-level background: Patients achieving partial responses numbered three: one hepatocellular carcinoma case and two cutaneous melanoma cases.

V was shortened by 1 base and J by 0 bases, with 4 bases between the two germline ends. Germline values: CDR1 SEHNR, CDR2 FQNEAQ (reference sequence). This CDR3 spans 13 amino acids. The specimen was CD4+ or CD8+ T cells sorted from blood, collected in a trial of the OX40 agonist ivuxolimab. This TCR was sampled from an adult with an advanced solid tumor such as melanoma, head and neck, liver or kidney cancer. This chain links TRBV7-9 with TRBJ2-7; D is unresolved. The CDR3 DNA reads TGTGCCAGCAGCTTAGTCAGCTCCTACGAGCAGTACTTC. This sequence encodes CASSLVSSYEQYF.